The clone carrying this T cell receptor (beta chain) was counted between two and nine times. The antigen remains unidentified. The data were taken from a study of T cells after yellow fever vaccination. The wider study: SMART-Seq v4 Ultra Low Input prepared libraries from low-cell fractions.

Trimming cost V 4 bases and J 2 bases, with 21 bases left between them. CDR1 SGHRS and CDR2 YFSETQ come from the germline V gene. The CDR3 is made up of 17 amino acids. A 5'RACE template-switching step, the method used to make TCR cDNA, added a universal primer site and UMIs. MiXCR, run by TCRdb on the 5' RACE reads, gives a single entry per CDR3 protein. The repertoire consists of 300,000 to 350,000 distinct CDR3 sequences, with 3.5% to 4.5% occurring once and the leading ten covering 20% to 25%. Notes on the study in general: Booster sampling recovered most clones from primary vaccination (approximately 97% CD4, around 90% CD8).

The TCR was taken from a man younger than 35 who received the YFV17D yellow fever vaccine. This sequence joins TRBV5-1 and TRBJ1-1, with D tentatively TRBD1 (5 bases). The material sequenced was PBMCs, taken 5 days after the yellow fever booster vaccination. The CDR3 DNA sequence: TGCGCCAGCAGCGTTAGGACAACCCGAGCGTCAAACACTGAAGCTTTCTTT. Encoded protein: CASSVRTTRASNTEAFF.